This T cell receptor (beta chain) was sequenced for a study of blood T cells in healthy people across ages. Overall study findings and caveats: It was held that the diversity estimates obtained from one million T cells were underestimates.

PCR was performed a second time for about 7 to 11 cycles using a sample-barcoded 5' primer and a J-beta primer mix. Each CDR3 protein gets one entry after TCRdb re-called the 5' RACE reads with MiXCR. The sample records about 1.4 million distinct CDR3 sequences, around 59% being singletons. CDR1 is DFQATT and CDR2 is SNEGSKA in the germline V gene (reference sequence). The CDR3 contains 16 residues. Unmatched junction bases numbered 7, after V lost 3 bases and J lost 7 bases. Remarks on this clonotype: Its target is not known.

Sequencing was performed on blood. The source is a man in his late teens or twenties in good health. The rearrangement joins TRBV20-1 to TRBJ2-1; TRBD2 agrees at 15 bases. CDR3 in DNA: TGCAGTGCTAGGGGAACGGGACTAGCGGGAGGAAATGAGCAGTTCTTC. It is translated as CSARGTGLAGGNEQFF.